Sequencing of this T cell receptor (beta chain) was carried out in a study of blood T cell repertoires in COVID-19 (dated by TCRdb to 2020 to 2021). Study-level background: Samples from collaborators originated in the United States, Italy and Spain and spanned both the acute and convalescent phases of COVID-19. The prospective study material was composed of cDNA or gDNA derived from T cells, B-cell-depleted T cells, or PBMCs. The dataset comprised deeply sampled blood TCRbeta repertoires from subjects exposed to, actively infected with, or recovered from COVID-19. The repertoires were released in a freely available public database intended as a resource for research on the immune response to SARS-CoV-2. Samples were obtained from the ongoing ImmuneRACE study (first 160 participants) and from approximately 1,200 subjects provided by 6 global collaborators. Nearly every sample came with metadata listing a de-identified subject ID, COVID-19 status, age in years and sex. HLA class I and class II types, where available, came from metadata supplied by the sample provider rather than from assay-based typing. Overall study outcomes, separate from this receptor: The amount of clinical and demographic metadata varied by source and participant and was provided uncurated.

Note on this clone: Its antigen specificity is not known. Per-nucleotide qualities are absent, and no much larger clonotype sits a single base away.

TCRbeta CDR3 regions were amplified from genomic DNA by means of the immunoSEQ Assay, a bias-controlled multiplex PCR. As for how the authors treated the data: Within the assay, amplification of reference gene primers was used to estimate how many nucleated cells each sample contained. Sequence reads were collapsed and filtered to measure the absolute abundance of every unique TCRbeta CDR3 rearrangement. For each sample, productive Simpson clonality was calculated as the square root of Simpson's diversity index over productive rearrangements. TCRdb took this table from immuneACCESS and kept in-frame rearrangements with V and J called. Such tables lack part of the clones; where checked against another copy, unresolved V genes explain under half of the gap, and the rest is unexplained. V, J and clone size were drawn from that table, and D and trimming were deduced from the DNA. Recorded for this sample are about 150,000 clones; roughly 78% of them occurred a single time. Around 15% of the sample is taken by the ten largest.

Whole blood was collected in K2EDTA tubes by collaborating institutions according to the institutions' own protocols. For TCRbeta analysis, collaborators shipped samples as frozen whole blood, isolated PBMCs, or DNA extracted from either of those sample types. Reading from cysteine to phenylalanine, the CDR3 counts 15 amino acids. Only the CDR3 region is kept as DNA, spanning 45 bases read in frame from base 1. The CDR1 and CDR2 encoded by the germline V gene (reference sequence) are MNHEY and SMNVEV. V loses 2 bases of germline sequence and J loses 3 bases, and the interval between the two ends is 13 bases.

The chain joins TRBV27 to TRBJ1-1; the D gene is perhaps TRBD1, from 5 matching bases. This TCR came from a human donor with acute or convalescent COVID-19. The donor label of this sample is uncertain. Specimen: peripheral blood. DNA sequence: TGTGCCAGCAGTTTAATGCAGGGCGCATACACTGAAGCTTTCTTT. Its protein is CASSLMQGAYTEAFF.